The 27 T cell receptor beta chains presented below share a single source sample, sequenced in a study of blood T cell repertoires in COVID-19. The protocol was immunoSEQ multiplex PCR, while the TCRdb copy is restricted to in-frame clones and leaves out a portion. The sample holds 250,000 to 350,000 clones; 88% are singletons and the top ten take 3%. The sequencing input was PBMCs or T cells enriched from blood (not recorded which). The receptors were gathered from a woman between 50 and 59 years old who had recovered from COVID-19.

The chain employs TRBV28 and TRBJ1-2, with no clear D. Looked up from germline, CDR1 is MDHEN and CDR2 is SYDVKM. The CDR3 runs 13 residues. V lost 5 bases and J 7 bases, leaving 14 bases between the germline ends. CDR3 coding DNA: TGTGCCAGCAGTCTCACGTGGCAGTTTGGCTACACCTTC. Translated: CASSLTWQFGYTF.

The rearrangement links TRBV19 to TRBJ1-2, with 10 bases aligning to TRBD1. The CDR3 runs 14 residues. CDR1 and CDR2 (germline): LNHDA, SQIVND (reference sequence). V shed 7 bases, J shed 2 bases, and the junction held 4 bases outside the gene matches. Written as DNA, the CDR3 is TGTGCCAGTAATGACAGGGGGCTCAACTATGGCTACACCTTC. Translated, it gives CASNDRGLNYGYTF.

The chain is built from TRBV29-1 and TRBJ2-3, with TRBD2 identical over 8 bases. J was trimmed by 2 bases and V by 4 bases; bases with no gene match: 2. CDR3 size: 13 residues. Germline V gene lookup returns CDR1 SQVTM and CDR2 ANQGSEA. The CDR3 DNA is TGCAGCGTTGCTAGCGGGTACACAGATACGCAGTATTTT. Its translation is CSVASGYTDTQYF.

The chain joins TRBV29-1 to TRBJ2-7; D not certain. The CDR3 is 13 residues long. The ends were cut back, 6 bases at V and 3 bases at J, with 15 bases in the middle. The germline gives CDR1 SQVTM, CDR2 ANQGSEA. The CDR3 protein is CSVWSGIDYEQYF. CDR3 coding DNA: TGCAGCGTGTGGTCGGGTATCGACTACGAGCAGTACTTC.

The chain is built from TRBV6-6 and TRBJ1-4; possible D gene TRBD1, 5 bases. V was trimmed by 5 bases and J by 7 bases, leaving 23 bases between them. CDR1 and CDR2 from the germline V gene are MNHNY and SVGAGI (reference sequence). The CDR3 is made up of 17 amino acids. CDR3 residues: CASSPLQTGGRVEKLFF. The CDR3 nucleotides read TGTGCCAGCAGTCCACTGCAGACGGGGGGACGGGTTGAAAAACTGTTTTTT.

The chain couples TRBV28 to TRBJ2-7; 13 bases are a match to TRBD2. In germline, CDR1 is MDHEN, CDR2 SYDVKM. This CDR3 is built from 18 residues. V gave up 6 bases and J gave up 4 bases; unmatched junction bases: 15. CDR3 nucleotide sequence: TGTGCCAGCAGCAGATACGTAGGACTAGCGGGAGTTGATTACGAGCAGTACTTC. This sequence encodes CASSRYVGLAGVDYEQYF.

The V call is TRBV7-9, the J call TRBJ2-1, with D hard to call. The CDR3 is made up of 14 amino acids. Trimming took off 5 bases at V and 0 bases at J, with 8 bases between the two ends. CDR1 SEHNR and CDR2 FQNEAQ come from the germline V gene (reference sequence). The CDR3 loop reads CASSPDNSYNEQFF. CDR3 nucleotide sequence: TGTGCCAGCAGCCCTGACAACTCCTACAATGAGCAGTTCTTC.

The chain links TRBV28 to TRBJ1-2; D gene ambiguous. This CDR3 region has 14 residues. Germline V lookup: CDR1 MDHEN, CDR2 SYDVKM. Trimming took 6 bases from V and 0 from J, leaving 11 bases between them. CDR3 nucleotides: TGTGCCAGCAGGAAGACAAGTACTAACTATGGCTACACCTTC. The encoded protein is CASRKTSTNYGYTF.

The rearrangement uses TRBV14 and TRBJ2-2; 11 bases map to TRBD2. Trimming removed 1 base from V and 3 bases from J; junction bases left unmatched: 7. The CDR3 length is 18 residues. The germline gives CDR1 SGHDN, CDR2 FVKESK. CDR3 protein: CASSQVTSGSGDTGELFF. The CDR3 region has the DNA TGTGCCAGCAGCCAAGTAACTAGCGGGAGTGGGGACACCGGGGAGCTGTTTTTT.

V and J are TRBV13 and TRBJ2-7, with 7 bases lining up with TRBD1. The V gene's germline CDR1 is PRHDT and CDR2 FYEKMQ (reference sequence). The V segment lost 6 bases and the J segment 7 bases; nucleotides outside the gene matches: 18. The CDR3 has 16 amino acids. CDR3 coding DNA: TGTGCCAGCAGTCTTCCATTCCCGGGACAGCAAGGTGAGCAGTACTTC. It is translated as CASSLPFPGQQGEQYF.

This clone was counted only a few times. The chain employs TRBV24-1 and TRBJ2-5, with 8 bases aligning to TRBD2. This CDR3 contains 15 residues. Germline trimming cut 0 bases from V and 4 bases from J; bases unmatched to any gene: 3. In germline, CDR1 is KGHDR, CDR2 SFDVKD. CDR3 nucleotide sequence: TGTGCCACCAGTGATTTGAGCGGGAGTCTAGAGACCCAGTACTTC. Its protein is CATSDLSGSLETQYF.

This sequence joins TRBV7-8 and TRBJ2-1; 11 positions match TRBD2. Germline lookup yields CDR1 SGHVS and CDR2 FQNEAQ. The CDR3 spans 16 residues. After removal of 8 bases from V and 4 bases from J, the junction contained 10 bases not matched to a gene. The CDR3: CASRDLAGGSYNEQFF. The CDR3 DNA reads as TGTGCCAGCCGGGACTTAGCGGGAGGGAGTTACAATGAGCAGTTCTTC.

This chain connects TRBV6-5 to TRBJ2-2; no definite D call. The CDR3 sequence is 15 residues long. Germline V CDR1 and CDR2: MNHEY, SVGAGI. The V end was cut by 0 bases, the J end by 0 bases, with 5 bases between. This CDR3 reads CASSYSRANTGELFF. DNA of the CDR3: TGTGCCAGCAGTTACTCGCGAGCGAACACCGGGGAGCTGTTTTTT.

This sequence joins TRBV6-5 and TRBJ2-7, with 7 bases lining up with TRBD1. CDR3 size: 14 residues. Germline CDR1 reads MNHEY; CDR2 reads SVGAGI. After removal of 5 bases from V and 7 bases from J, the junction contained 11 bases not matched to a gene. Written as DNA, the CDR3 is TGTGCCAGCAGTACAGACAGGGTTAATATTGAGCAGTACTTC. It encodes CASSTDRVNIEQYF.

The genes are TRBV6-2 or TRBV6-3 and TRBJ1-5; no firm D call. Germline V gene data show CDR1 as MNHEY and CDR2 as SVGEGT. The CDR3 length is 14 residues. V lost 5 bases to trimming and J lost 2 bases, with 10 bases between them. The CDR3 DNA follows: TGTGCCAGCAGTGACATCACGGGCAATCAGCCCCAGCATTTT. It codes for CASSDITGNQPQHF.

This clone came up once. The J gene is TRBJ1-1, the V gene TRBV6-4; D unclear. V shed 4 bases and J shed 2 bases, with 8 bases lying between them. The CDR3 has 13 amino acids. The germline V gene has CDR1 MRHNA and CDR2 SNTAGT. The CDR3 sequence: CASSVSVNTEAFF. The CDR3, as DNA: TGTGCCAGCAGTGTGTCAGTCAACACTGAAGCTTTCTTT.

The CDR3 is CASSPGGGRSSYEQYF. CDR3 nucleotides: TGTGCCAGCAGTCCAGGGGGTGGGAGGAGCTCCTACGAGCAGTACTTC. The rearrangement uses TRBV28 and TRBJ2-7, with D tentatively TRBD1 (7 bases). There are 16 residues in the CDR3. Trimming removed 5 bases at V and 0 bases at J, with 17 bases between. Germline lookup yields CDR1 MDHEN and CDR2 SYDVKM.

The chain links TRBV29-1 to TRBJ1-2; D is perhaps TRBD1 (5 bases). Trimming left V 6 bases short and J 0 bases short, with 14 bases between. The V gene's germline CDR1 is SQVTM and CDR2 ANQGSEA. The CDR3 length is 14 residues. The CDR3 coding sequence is TGCAGCGTACCTTACCAGACAGCTAACTATGGCTACACCTTC. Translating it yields CSVPYQTANYGYTF.

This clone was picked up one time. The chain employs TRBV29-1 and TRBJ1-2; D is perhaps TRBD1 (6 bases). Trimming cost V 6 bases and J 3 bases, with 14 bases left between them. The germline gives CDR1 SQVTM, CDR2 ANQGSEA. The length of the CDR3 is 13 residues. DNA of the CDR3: TGCAGCGTCCGTACAGGGATGGACTATGGCTACACCTTC. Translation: CSVRTGMDYGYTF.

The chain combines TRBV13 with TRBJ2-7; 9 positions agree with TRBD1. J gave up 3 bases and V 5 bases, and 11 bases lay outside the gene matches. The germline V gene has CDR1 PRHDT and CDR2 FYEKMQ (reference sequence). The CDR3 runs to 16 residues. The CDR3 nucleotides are TGTGCCAGCAGCGAAAAACCGGGACAGGGTCTCTACGAGCAGTACTTC. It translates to CASSEKPGQGLYEQYF.

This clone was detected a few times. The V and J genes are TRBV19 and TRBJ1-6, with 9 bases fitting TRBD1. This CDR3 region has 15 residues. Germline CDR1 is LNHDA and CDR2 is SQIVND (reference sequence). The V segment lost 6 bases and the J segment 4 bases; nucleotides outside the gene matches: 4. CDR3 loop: CASRGQGDYNSPLHF. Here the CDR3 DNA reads TGTGCCAGTAGGGGACAGGGAGATTATAATTCACCCCTCCACTTT.

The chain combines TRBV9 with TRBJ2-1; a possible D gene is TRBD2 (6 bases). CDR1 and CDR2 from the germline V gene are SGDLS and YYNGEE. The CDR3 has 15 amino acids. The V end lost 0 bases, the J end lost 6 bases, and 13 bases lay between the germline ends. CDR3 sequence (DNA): TGTGCCAGCAGCGTAGGACTAGTAGGGGTCAATGAGCAGTTCTTC. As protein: CASSVGLVGVNEQFF.

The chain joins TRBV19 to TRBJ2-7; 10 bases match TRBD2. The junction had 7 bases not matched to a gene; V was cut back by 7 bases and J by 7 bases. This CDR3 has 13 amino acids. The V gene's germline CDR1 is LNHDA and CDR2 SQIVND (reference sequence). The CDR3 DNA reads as TGTGCCAGTACGACTAGCGGGTCAGGAGAGCAGTACTTC. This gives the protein CASTTSGSGEQYF.

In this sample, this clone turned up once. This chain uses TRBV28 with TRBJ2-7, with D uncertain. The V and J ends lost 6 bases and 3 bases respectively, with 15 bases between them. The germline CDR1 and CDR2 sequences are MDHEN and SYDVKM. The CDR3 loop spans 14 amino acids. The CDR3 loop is CASRPTTTLYEQYF. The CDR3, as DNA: TGTGCCAGCAGACCGACGACAACCCTCTACGAGCAGTACTTC.

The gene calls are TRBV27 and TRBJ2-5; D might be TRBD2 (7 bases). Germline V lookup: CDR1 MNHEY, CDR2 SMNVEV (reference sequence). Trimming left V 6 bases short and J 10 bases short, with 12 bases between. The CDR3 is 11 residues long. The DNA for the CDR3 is TGTGCCAGCAGGGGGAGGGGGGGCCAGTACTTC. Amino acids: CASRGRGGQYF.

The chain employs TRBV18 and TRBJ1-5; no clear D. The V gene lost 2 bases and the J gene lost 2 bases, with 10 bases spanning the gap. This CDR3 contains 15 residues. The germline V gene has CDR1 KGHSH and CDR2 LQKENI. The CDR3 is CASSPSGSGNQPQHF. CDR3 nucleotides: TGTGCCAGCTCACCATCAGGTAGTGGCAATCAGCCCCAGCATTTT.

The CDR3 reads CASSIGGFYSGNTIYF. The CDR3 region has the DNA TGTGCCAGTAGTATAGGAGGGTTTTACTCTGGAAACACCATATATTTT. The chain employs TRBV19 and TRBJ1-3; D is unresolved. CDR1 is LNHDA, CDR2 SQIVND, per germline (reference sequence). The ends were cut back, 1 base at V and 0 bases at J, with 10 bases in the middle. The CDR3 runs 16 residues.